This is a list of T cell receptor beta chains from one sample in a study of patients and donors after allogeneic stem cell transplantation. From the RT-PCR reads, TCRdb called clonotypes with MiXCR, one entry per CDR3 protein. The sample holds about 960,000 distinct CDR3 sequences, 18% seen once. Sequencing input: blood, either unsorted or a sorted T cell fraction (not recorded which). These receptors were collected from a human donor who was either an allogeneic HSCT recipient or a stem cell or donor lymphocyte infusion donor (not recorded which). It is not recorded whose cells these are; they may come from a transplant donor. Each CDR3 is given with its conserved first and last residue. D genes are given only for firm matches. Size values are once, few and many counts, or a class for expanded clones, and some rows have none.

CDR3	DNA	D	J	V	size
CASSLRGTTYNEQFF	TGTGCCAGCAGCTTAAGGGGGACAACCTACAATGAGCAGTTCTTC	-	TRBJ2-1	TRBV7-3	-
CASGPGTRYPQDTQYF	TGTGCCAGCGGTCCCGGGACTCGATATCCGCAGGATACGCAGTATTTT	-	TRBJ2-3	TRBV6-1	few
CASSLGTSGRSGIQYF	TGTGCCAGCAGCCTCGGGACTAGCGGGAGGTCGGGCATTCAGTACTTC	TRBD2	TRBJ2-4	TRBV6-1	few
CASGRTGDRYEQYF	TGTGCCAGCGGCCGGACGGGCGACCGCTACGAGCAGTACTTC	-	TRBJ2-7	TRBV7-9	once
CASSPPTGLSGNTIYF	TGTGCCAGCAGCCCCCCGACAGGGCTCTCTGGAAACACCATATATTTT	TRBD1	TRBJ1-3	TRBV12-3/TRBV12-4	few
CASSYSTSSYRDTQYF	TGTGCCAGCAGTTACTCGACTAGCTCATACCGGGATACGCAGTATTTT	TRBD2	TRBJ2-3	TRBV6-5	few
CASSRQTNTEAFF	TGTGCCAGCAGCCGACAGACGAACACTGAAGCTTTCTTT	-	TRBJ1-1	TRBV7-9	many
CASSSRGASPYEQYF	TGTGCCAGCAGCTCCCGGGGCGCAAGCCCCTACGAGCAGTACTTC	-	TRBJ2-7	TRBV2	-
CASSPRQLNQPQHF	TGTGCCAGCAGTCCCCGACAGCTCAATCAGCCCCAGCATTTT	-	TRBJ1-5	TRBV12-3/TRBV12-4	few
CAWRATREQYF	TGTGCCTGGAGGGCCACGAGAGAGCAGTACTTC	-	TRBJ2-7	TRBV30	few
CASAQGRSKNIQYF	TGTGCCAGCGCACAGGGTCGGAGCAAAAACATTCAGTACTTC	-	TRBJ2-4	TRBV7-2	few
CASSFLLNTIYF	TGTGCCAGCAGTTTCCTGCTTAACACCATATATTTT	-	TRBJ1-3	TRBV12-3/TRBV12-4	few
CAISESRFGGASNYGYTF	TGTGCCATCAGTGAGTCGAGGTTTGGCGGGGCGAGTAACTATGGCTACACCTTC	-	TRBJ1-2	TRBV10-3	few
CAWSPGQASTDTQYF	TGTGCCTGGAGTCCGGGACAGGCTAGCACAGATACGCAGTATTTT	TRBD1	TRBJ2-3	TRBV30	-
CASSHGQGDYEQYF	TGTGCCAGCAGCCATGGACAGGGGGACTACGAGCAGTACTTC	TRBD1	TRBJ2-7	TRBV6-1	-
CAWSRGGEQETQYF	TGTGCCTGGAGTAGGGGGGGAGAACAAGAGACCCAGTACTTC	-	TRBJ2-5	TRBV30	few
CSARDRAGSSYNEQFF	TGCAGTGCTAGAGATAGGGCGGGGAGCTCCTACAATGAGCAGTTCTTC	-	TRBJ2-1	TRBV20-1	few
CASSVTGAQPQHF	TGTGCCAGCAGTGTCACAGGGGCCCAGCCCCAGCATTTT	TRBD1	TRBJ1-5	TRBV28	few
CSAKDRGTEAFF	TGCAGTGCTAAGGACAGGGGCACTGAAGCTTTCTTT	TRBD1	TRBJ1-1	TRBV20-1	-
CASSSSQGVAFF	TGTGCCAGCAGCTCATCACAGGGAGTCGCTTTCTTT	-	TRBJ1-1	TRBV3-1	few
CSVESTNTGELFF	TGCAGCGTTGAAAGTACGAACACCGGGGAGCTGTTTTTT	-	TRBJ2-2	TRBV29-1	-
CASTPLAGGGNEQFF	TGTGCCAGCACCCCACTAGCGGGAGGTGGCAATGAGCAGTTCTTC	TRBD2	TRBJ2-1	TRBV6-1	-
CASSFVRETGELFF	TGTGCCAGCAGTTTCGTACGGGAAACCGGGGAGCTGTTTTTT	-	TRBJ2-2	TRBV12-3/TRBV12-4	-
CASSEAVGGSGYTF	TGTGCCAGCAGTGAAGCGGTGGGAGGTAGTGGCTACACCTTC	-	TRBJ1-2	TRBV6-1	few
CASSPPWAGAANTGELFF	TGTGCCAGCAGCCCCCCATGGGCGGGGGCCGCGAACACCGGGGAGCTGTTTTTT	-	TRBJ2-2	TRBV14	-
CASSLESGSGTHEQFF	TGCGCCAGCAGCTTGGAATCGGGTAGCGGGACACATGAGCAGTTCTTC	TRBD2	TRBJ2-1	TRBV5-1	few
CASCRDGQEQFF	TGTGCCAGCTGCAGAGACGGACAGGAGCAGTTCTTC	-	TRBJ2-1	TRBV25-1	few
CSARQLAGGYNEQFF	TGCAGTGCTAGACAACTAGCGGGGGGCTACAATGAGCAGTTCTTC	TRBD2	TRBJ2-1	TRBV20-1	-
CAISAAGDTEAFF	TGTGCCATCAGTGCGGCGGGAGACACTGAAGCTTTCTTT	-	TRBJ1-1	TRBV10-3	few
CSVRTGTYYGYTF	TGCAGCGTTCGAACGGGGACCTACTATGGCTACACCTTC	-	TRBJ1-2	TRBV29-1	-
CASSGFAGENYNEQFF	TGTGCCAGCAGTGGATTTGCAGGGGAAAACTACAATGAGCAGTTCTTC	-	TRBJ2-1	TRBV2	few
CSARDQLGGYEQYF	TGCAGTGCTAGAGATCAACTGGGGGGCTACGAGCAGTACTTC	-	TRBJ2-7	TRBV20-1	-
CASSLQPGGNTEAFF	TGTGCCAGCAGCCTCCAACCAGGGGGGAACACTGAAGCTTTCTTT	TRBD1	TRBJ1-1	TRBV6-1	-
CASSVGGGGETQYF	TGTGCCAGCAGTGTCGGAGGGGGCGGAGAGACCCAGTACTTC	-	TRBJ2-5	TRBV2	many
CASSLQTGTDQPQHF	TGTGCCAGCAGCTTACAGACAGGGACGGATCAGCCCCAGCATTTT	TRBD1	TRBJ1-5	TRBV7-2	few
CASSLGPGESSYEQYF	TGCGCCAGCAGCTTGGGTCCGGGAGAGAGCTCCTACGAGCAGTACTTC	-	TRBJ2-7	TRBV5-1	few
CASSQERGLAAFF	TGTGCCAGCAGCCAAGAGCGCGGTCTAGCCGCTTTCTTT	-	TRBJ1-1	TRBV3-1	-
CASSSLGGPKNIQYF	TGTGCCAGCAGCTCCTTAGGGGGGCCCAAAAACATTCAGTACTTC	-	TRBJ2-4	TRBV7-8	few
CASSQRGLYEQYF	TGTGCCAGCAGCCAACGGGGTCTCTACGAGCAGTACTTC	-	TRBJ2-7	TRBV12-3/TRBV12-4	-
CSARDEEGGNTIYF	TGCAGTGCTAGAGATGAGGAGGGAGGAAACACCATATATTTT	-	TRBJ1-3	TRBV20-1	few
CASSLLGGADTQYF	TGTGCCAGCAGTCTCCTGGGGGGGGCAGATACGCAGTATTTT	TRBD2	TRBJ2-3	TRBV28	-
CSVEAPRSQETQYF	TGCAGCGTTGAAGCTCCGCGGAGCCAAGAGACCCAGTACTTC	-	TRBJ2-5	TRBV29-1	-
CASSLYWGSNYGYTF	TGCGCCAGCAGCTTGTATTGGGGGAGCAACTATGGCTACACCTTC	-	TRBJ1-2	TRBV5-1	few
CASTTNLGGYEQFF	TGTGCCAGCACCACCAACCTGGGGGGGTATGAGCAGTTCTTC	TRBD2	TRBJ2-1	TRBV12-3/TRBV12-4	few
CASSLAGTSDYNEQFF	TGTGCCAGCAGCTTAGCCGGGACTAGCGACTACAATGAGCAGTTCTTC	TRBD2	TRBJ2-1	TRBV7-6	-
CASSGLTEEYEQYF	TGTGCCAGCAGCGGCCTGACAGAAGAATACGAGCAGTACTTC	-	TRBJ2-7	TRBV2	few
CSVVSGVGSLHFNEQFF	TGCAGCGTTGTTAGCGGGGTTGGCTCCCTCCACTTCAATGAGCAGTTCTTC	TRBD2	TRBJ2-1	TRBV29-1	once
CASSFLPGAIEQFF	TGTGCCAGCAGCTTTCTTCCGGGGGCGATTGAGCAGTTCTTC	-	TRBJ2-1	TRBV7-9	-
CSVSAGRNEQYF	TGCAGTGTATCGGCAGGGCGGAACGAGCAGTACTTC	-	TRBJ2-7	TRBV20-1	-
CASSAPGQIRNEQYF	TGTGCCAGCAGTGCCCCGGGACAGATTAGGAACGAGCAGTACTTC	TRBD1	TRBJ2-7	TRBV6-1	many
CASSLSGVRDTQYF	TGTGCCAGCAGCCTATCGGGGGTCCGGGATACGCAGTATTTT	-	TRBJ2-3	TRBV13	few
CASSTPAGNTIYF	TGTGCCAGCAGTACTCCGGCCGGAAACACCATATATTTT	-	TRBJ1-3	TRBV6-1	few
CASSPRGVSGELFF	TGTGCCAGCAGTCCTAGGGGGGTTTCCGGGGAGCTGTTTTTT	-	TRBJ2-2	TRBV2	-